These 26 T cell receptor beta chains share one sample of origin, sequenced in a study of blood T cell repertoires in COVID-19. The protocol was immunoSEQ multiplex PCR, while the TCRdb copy is restricted to in-frame clones and leaves out a portion. Counted here are about 76,000 clones, roughly 83% occurring once; the ten biggest clones make up roughly two fifths. The sample taken for sequencing was peripheral blood. Receptors were obtained from an elderly man with acute or convalescent COVID-19.

The genes are TRBV19 and TRBJ1-5; D not resolved. The length of the CDR3 is 15 residues. V gave up 5 bases and J gave up 4 bases, with 15 bases separating them. Germline CDR1 LNHDA, CDR2 SQIVND (reference sequence). This CDR3 is CASSPWESKNQPQHF. The CDR3 nucleotides read TGTGCCAGTAGTCCTTGGGAGTCTAAGAATCAGCCCCAGCATTTT.

The CDR3 is CASSSKYRETDTQYF. CDR3 DNA: TGTGCCAGCAGCTCAAAGTACAGGGAAACAGATACGCAGTATTTT. This rearrangement joins TRBV5-4 to TRBJ2-3; TRBD1 is a possible D gene (6 bases). Germline V gene data show CDR1 as SGHNT and CDR2 as YYREEE (reference sequence). This CDR3 contains 15 residues. Trimming left V 3 bases short and J 3 bases short, with 14 bases between.

The chain has TRBV15 and TRBJ1-1; no reliable D call. Germline V CDR1 and CDR2: LNHNV, YYDKDF (reference sequence). This CDR3 has 17 residues. V was cut by 2 bases and J by 4 bases, with 20 bases left in between. CDR3 region: CATSRPHREGQSTEAFF. The CDR3 DNA follows: TGTGCCACCAGCAGACCCCACCGCGAGGGCCAGAGCACTGAAGCTTTCTTT.

The gene calls are TRBV19 and TRBJ1-5, with D possibly TRBD1 on 5 matching bases. The V end was cut by 5 bases, the J end by 6 bases, with 11 bases between. The CDR3 has 13 amino acids. The V gene's germline CDR1 is LNHDA and CDR2 SQIVND (reference sequence). The CDR3 reads CASSRGVGQPQHF. The CDR3 DNA reads TGTGCCAGTAGTCGGGGGGTCGGTCAGCCCCAGCATTTT.

The CDR3 here is CASSDRDRGNSNQPQHF. CDR3 DNA: TGTGCCAGCAGTGACCGGGACAGGGGGAACAGCAATCAGCCCCAGCATTTT. The rearrangement joins TRBV6-1 to TRBJ1-5, with 11 bases identical to TRBD1. Per the germline V gene, CDR1 is MNHNS and CDR2 is SASEGT. Unmatched junction bases numbered 5, after V lost 3 bases and J lost 1 base. The CDR3 length is 17 residues.

There are a few counts of this clone. This sequence joins TRBV19 and TRBJ1-2; the D gene is possibly TRBD1 (6 bases). V lost 9 bases, J lost 5 bases, and 13 bases lay in between. This CDR3 has 12 residues. The germline V gene has CDR1 LNHDA and CDR2 SQIVND (reference sequence). DNA of the CDR3: TGTGCCAGCCGCGGGGGCCTTTATGGCTACACCTTC. Its protein product is CASRGGLYGYTF.

CDR3 amino acids: CASSPAGYTIYF. CDR3 nucleotide sequence: TGTGCCAGCAGCCCGGCCGGGTACACCATATATTTT. The rearrangement joins TRBV28 to TRBJ1-3; unclear D gene. The CDR3 sequence is 12 residues long. Trimming took 6 bases from V and 8 from J, leaving 11 bases between them. Germline CDR1 is MDHEN and CDR2 is SYDVKM.

This chain links TRBV6-1 with TRBJ1-6; a possible D gene is TRBD1 (6 bases). The CDR3 covers 15 residues. CDR1 is MNHNS and CDR2 is SASEGT in the germline V gene. V lost 1 base, J lost 4 bases, and 8 bases lay in between. This CDR3 is CASSEVRGYNSPLHF. The CDR3 nucleotides read TGTGCCAGCAGTGAAGTCAGGGGTTATAATTCACCCCTCCACTTT.

This rearrangement joins TRBV5-1 to TRBJ2-3; 11 bases are a match to TRBD1. Germline CDR1 and CDR2: SGHRS and YFSETQ. After removal of 3 bases from V and 2 bases from J, the junction contained 5 bases not matched to a gene. The CDR3 extends over 16 amino acids. CDR3 in DNA: TGCGCCAGCAGCTCCGGGACAGGGGGGATCACAGATACGCAGTATTTT. This encodes CASSSGTGGITDTQYF.

The chain recombines TRBV4-3 with TRBJ1-3, with D hard to call. V was shortened by 0 bases and J by 7 bases, with 10 bases between the two germline ends. Germline V lookup: CDR1 LGHNA, CDR2 YSLEER. This CDR3 comprises 14 residues. The CDR3 region has the DNA TGCGCCAGCAGCCAAGAGAGAATCCGCAACACCATATATTTT. Amino acid sequence: CASSQERIRNTIYF.

The V call is TRBV4-1, the J call TRBJ2-3, with D possibly TRBD1 on 6 matching bases. The germline V and J ends were trimmed by 4 bases and 2 bases, with 10 bases remaining between them. The CDR3 is 14 amino acids. Germline V CDR1 and CDR2: MGHRA, YSYEKL. The DNA of the CDR3 is TGCGCCAGCAGCCTACAGGGACCCACAGATACGCAGTATTTT. This encodes CASSLQGPTDTQYF.

This clone was seen once. This sequence joins TRBV15 and TRBJ1-2; a weak D match, TRBD1 (5 bases). This CDR3 contains 13 residues. CDR1 and CDR2 (germline): LNHNV, YYDKDF (reference sequence). V lost 0 bases and J 7 bases, leaving 9 bases between the germline ends. The CDR3 sequence: CATSRDEQGGYTF. Written as DNA, the CDR3 is TGTGCCACCAGCAGAGATGAGCAGGGTGGCTACACCTTC.

The sample holds a few counts of this clone. The chain links TRBV10-3 to TRBJ1-5; 8 bases map to TRBD1. This CDR3 contains 15 residues. Germline CDR1 reads ENHRY; CDR2 reads SYGVKD. V shed 6 bases and J 1 base; nucleotides not matched to a gene: 5. The CDR3 region is CAISSGGLSNQPQHF. CDR3 in DNA: TGTGCCATCAGCTCAGGGGGCTTGAGCAATCAGCCCCAGCATTTT.

The gene calls are TRBV19 and TRBJ2-5; 8 bases align to TRBD1. Germline lookup yields CDR1 LNHDA and CDR2 SQIVND (reference sequence). The trim removed 2 bases at V and 5 bases at J, leaving 10 bases unmatched. The CDR3 has 16 amino acids. CDR3 DNA: TGTGCCAGTAGTATACGATCTCAGGGGGCAGGGGAGACCCAGTACTTC. Protein: CASSIRSQGAGETQYF.

The rearrangement links TRBV5-1 to TRBJ2-5, with 9 bases aligning to TRBD1. The CDR3 is 17 amino acids. The J segment lost 4 bases and the V segment lost 0 bases, leaving 10 bases of the junction unmatched. Germline lookup yields CDR1 SGHRS and CDR2 YFSETQ. CDR3 residues: CASSLGQGGNVGETQYF. CDR3 in DNA: TGCGCCAGCAGCTTGGGACAGGGGGGAAATGTGGGAGAGACCCAGTACTTC. Based on the CDR3 plus reference TRBV5-1 and TRBJ2-5, the full variable domain is KAGVTQTPRYLIKTRGQQVTLSCSPISGHRSVSWYQQTPGQGLQFLFEYFSETQRNKGNFPGRFSGRQFSNSRSEMNVSTLELGDSALYLCASSLGQGGNVGETQYFGPGTRLLVL.

The V gene is TRBV7-2, the J gene TRBJ2-2, with TRBD1 as a possible D gene (6 bases). Trimming took 3 bases from V and 6 from J, leaving 20 bases between them. CDR3 length equals 17 residues. CDR1 SGHTA and CDR2 FQGNSA come from the germline V gene. The CDR3 here is CASSFFVTGNSAGELFF. CDR3 DNA: TGTGCCAGCAGCTTTTTTGTCACAGGGAACAGTGCCGGGGAGCTGTTTTTT.

The sample holds a few counts of this clone. In the same sample, other DNA sequences code for this CDR3. The chain combines TRBV19 with TRBJ1-6; TRBD1 agrees at 8 bases. The V segment lost 8 bases and the J segment 6 bases; nucleotides outside the gene matches: 9. CDR3 length equals 15 residues. Germline loops: CDR1 LNHDA, CDR2 SQIVND (reference sequence). The CDR3 coding sequence is TGTGCCAGTCACACTCGCGGACAGGGTAATTCACCCCTCCACTTT. This encodes CASHTRGQGNSPLHF. Based on the CDR3 plus reference TRBV19 and TRBJ1-6, the full variable domain is DGGITQSPKYLFRKEGQNVTLSCEQNLNHDAMYWYRQDPGQGLRLIYYSQIVNDFQKGDIAEGYSVSREKKESFPLTVTSAQKNPTAFYLCASHTRGQGNSPLHFGNGTRLTVT.

This clone was counted only a few times. The chain has TRBV6-2 or TRBV6-3 and TRBJ1-1, with 7 bases lining up with TRBD1. Germline V gene sequence: CDR1 MNHEY, CDR2 SVGEGT. This CDR3 comprises 12 residues. V lost 2 bases to trimming and J lost 8 bases; unmatched junction nucleotides: 2. In nucleotides, the CDR3 is TGTGCCAGCAGTTACCGACAGGGAGAAGCTTTCTTT. Its translation: CASSYRQGEAFF.

The chain is built from TRBV2 and TRBJ1-1; no definite D call. Trimming pared 7 bases from V and 5 bases from J, leaving 14 bases between. This CDR3 is built from 13 residues. Per the germline V gene, CDR1 is SNHLY and CDR2 is FYNNEI. DNA for the CDR3: TGTGCCAGCACCTTAGGAGGGCTAACTGAAGCTTTCTTT. Translating gives CASTLGGLTEAFF.

The rearrangement joins TRBV4-3 to TRBJ2-1; 11 positions match TRBD2. Trimming took 3 bases from V and 8 from J; bases not matched to a gene: 6. This CDR3 spans 15 amino acids. From germline, CDR1 is LGHNA and CDR2 YSLEER. CDR3 bases: TGCGCCAGCAGCCAGGGGTTAGCGGGAGGGCATGAGCAGTTCTTC. Translation: CASSQGLAGGHEQFF.

This rearrangement joins TRBV18 to TRBJ1-5; D is uncertain. This CDR3 has 15 residues. Between the trimmed V and J ends, which lost 5 bases and 0 bases, there was a span of 11 bases. Per germline, CDR1 KGHSH and CDR2 LQKENI. This CDR3 reads CASSSRLYSNQPQHF. DNA for the CDR3: TGTGCCAGCTCATCGCGACTCTATAGCAATCAGCCCCAGCATTTT.

The V call is TRBV11-3, the J call TRBJ2-7; D is unclear. Germline CDR1 is SGHNT and CDR2 is YENEEA. This CDR3 region has 15 residues. V was pared by 2 bases and J by 1 base, with 12 bases between. The CDR3 reads CASSLSKRSSYEQYF. The CDR3 region has the DNA TGTGCCAGCAGCTTATCAAAAAGGAGTTCCTACGAGCAGTACTTC.

J is TRBJ2-3 and V is TRBV24-1, with 7 bases that match TRBD2. CDR1 is KGHDR, CDR2 SFDVKD, per germline. CDR3 size: 15 residues. With 0 bases clipped from V and 7 bases from J, the junction kept 6 bases outside the gene matches. The CDR3 nucleotides are TGTGCCACCAGTGATTTGACGCGGGAGAGGAATACGCAGTATTTT. This sequence encodes CATSDLTRERNTQYF.

V and J are TRBV28 and TRBJ1-3; no clear D gene. Trimming pared 5 bases from V and 4 bases from J, leaving 12 bases between. From germline, CDR1 is MDHEN and CDR2 SYDVKM. The CDR3 has 14 residues. The CDR3 loop reads CASSPPGVGNTIYF. As DNA, the CDR3 is TGTGCCAGCAGTCCCCCCGGGGTCGGAAACACCATATATTTT. Full variable domain (missing parts from reference TRBV28 and TRBJ1-3): DVKVTQSSRYLVKRTGEKVFLECVQDMDHENMFWYRQDPGLGLRLIYFSYDVKMKEKGDIPEGYSVSREKKERFSLILESASTNQTSMYLCASSPPGVGNTIYFGEGSWLTVV.

V is TRBV6-5 and J is TRBJ1-3; no firm D call. V was cut by 6 bases and J by 2 bases, with 11 bases left in between. This CDR3 has 14 residues. Germline V lookup: CDR1 MNHEY, CDR2 SVGAGI. DNA of the CDR3: TGTGCCAGCAGCCGCGCGAGGGCTGGAAACACCATATATTTT. It yields the protein CASSRARAGNTIYF.

J is TRBJ2-1 and V is TRBV11-2; tentative D call: TRBD1 (5 bases). CDR1 and CDR2 (germline): SGHAT, FQNNGV. V gave up 4 bases and J gave up 9 bases, with 13 bases separating them. The CDR3 length is 13 residues. CDR3 loop: CASSSQERGEQFF. DNA for the CDR3: TGTGCCAGCAGCTCCCAGGAAAGGGGTGAGCAGTTCTTC.